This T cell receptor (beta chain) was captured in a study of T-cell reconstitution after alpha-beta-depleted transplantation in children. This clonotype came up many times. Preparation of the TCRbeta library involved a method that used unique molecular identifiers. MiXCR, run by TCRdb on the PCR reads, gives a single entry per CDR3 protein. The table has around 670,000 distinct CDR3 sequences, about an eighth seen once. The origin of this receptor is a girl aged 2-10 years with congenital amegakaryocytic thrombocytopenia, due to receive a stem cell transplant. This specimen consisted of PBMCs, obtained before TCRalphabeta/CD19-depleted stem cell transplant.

The CDR3 here is CASSFGLAGTTANTGELFF. Here the CDR3 DNA reads TGCGCCAGCAGCTTCGGACTAGCGGGAACAACCGCGAACACCGGGGAGCTGTTTTTT. The J gene is TRBJ2-2, the V gene TRBV5-1, with 12 bases fitting TRBD2. The CDR3 is 19 residues long. The trim removed 2 bases at V and 0 bases at J, leaving 8 bases unmatched. Germline V gene sequence: CDR1 SGHRS, CDR2 YFSETQ.